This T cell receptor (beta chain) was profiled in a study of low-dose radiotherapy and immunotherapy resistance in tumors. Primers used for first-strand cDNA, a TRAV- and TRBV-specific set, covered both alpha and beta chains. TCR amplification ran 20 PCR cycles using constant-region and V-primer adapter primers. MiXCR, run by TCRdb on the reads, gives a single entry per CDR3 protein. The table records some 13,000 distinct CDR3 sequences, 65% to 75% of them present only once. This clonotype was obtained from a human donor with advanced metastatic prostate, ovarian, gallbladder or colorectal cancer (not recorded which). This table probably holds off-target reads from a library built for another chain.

The CDR3 DNA is TGTGCCAGCTCACCCCCTACTAGCGGCCAAGAGACCCAGTACTTC. Its protein is CASSPPTSGQETQYF. The J gene is TRBJ2-5, the V gene TRBV18, with 8 nucleotides matching TRBD2. Trimming at V came to 3 bases and at J to 1 base, leaving 4 bases not matched to a gene. Germline V CDR1 and CDR2: KGHSH, LQKENI. The CDR3 spans 15 residues.